One sample yielded the 26 T cell receptor beta chains listed below, sequenced in a study of T cells in narcolepsy. The table came from immunoSEQ multiplex PCR; TCRdb's copy has only in-frame clones and leaves some out. The repertoire holds around 25,000 clones, with more than 75% as singletons. The specimen was memory (CD45RA-) CD4+ T cells from blood. The receptors derive from a human donor in good health.

The chain links TRBV27 to TRBJ2-2; D may be TRBD2 (5 bases). The CDR3 is made up of 18 amino acids. Deletions cut 1 base from V and 2 bases from J, with 17 bases between. The germline V gene has CDR1 MNHEY and CDR2 SMNVEV (reference sequence). The CDR3: CASSLWRIGISNTGELFF. CDR3 bases: TGTGCCAGCAGTTTATGGAGGATAGGGATAAGTAACACCGGGGAGCTGTTTTTT.

This clone showed up just a few times. The chain recombines TRBV5-1 with TRBJ1-1, with TRBD1 matching 8 bases. The CDR3 extends over 13 amino acids. Germline V gene data show CDR1 as SGHRS and CDR2 as YFSETQ. With 0 bases clipped from V and 8 bases from J, the junction kept 3 bases outside the gene matches. The CDR3 DNA is TGCGCCAGCAGCTTGGGACAGGGGTCCGAAGCTTTCTTT. Amino acids: CASSLGQGSEAFF.

The rearrangement joins TRBV4-2 to TRBJ2-5, with 9 bases identical to TRBD2. CDR3 length: 18 amino acids. V gave up 1 base and J gave up 3 bases; unmatched junction bases: 12. The germline V gene encodes CDR1 LGHNA and CDR2 YNFKEQ. The CDR3 bases are TGTGCCAGCAGCCAAGTTCAAGCGGGAGGAGCCCTTAAAGAGACCCAGTACTTC. Protein product: CASSQVQAGGALKETQYF.

This clone was detected only once. The V call is TRBV5-1, the J call TRBJ1-4, with unresolved D. Trimming stripped 4 bases from V and 1 base from J, with 14 bases between. CDR1 is SGHRS, CDR2 YFSETQ, per germline. This CDR3 is built from 16 residues. This CDR3 is CASSLLMGGTNEKLFF. The DNA for the CDR3 is TGCGCCAGCAGCCTTCTGATGGGAGGAACTAATGAAAAACTGTTTTTT.

This clone was seen a handful of times. This rearrangement joins TRBV10-3 to TRBJ2-1, with 8 positions matching TRBD1. The CDR3 runs to 14 residues. V was pared by 10 bases and J by 4 bases, with 9 bases of the junction left unmatched. The germline CDR1 and CDR2 sequences are ENHRY and SYGVKD. CDR3 sequence: CATTTGEEYNEQFF. The CDR3 DNA is TGTGCCACGACGACAGGGGAGGAGTACAATGAGCAGTTCTTC.

The chain is built from TRBV5-1 and TRBJ2-7; D possibly corresponds to TRBD1 (6 bases). Trimming pared 0 bases from V and 1 base from J, leaving 8 bases between. CDR3 length: 14 residues. Germline lookup yields CDR1 SGHRS and CDR2 YFSETQ. The CDR3 coding sequence is TGCGCCAGCAGCTTGGAAGACAGGTCCTACGAGCAGTACTTC. Translated: CASSLEDRSYEQYF.

The rearrangement uses TRBV25-1 and TRBJ1-4; D gene ambiguous. V was cut by 7 bases and J by 8 bases, with 8 bases left in between. The germline CDR1 and CDR2 sequences are MGHDK and SYGVNS. This CDR3 is built from 11 residues. The CDR3 DNA reads TGTGCCAGCAAGACCGAGGAAAAACTGTTTTTT. Translated: CASKTEEKLFF.

The CDR3 DNA reads TGTGCCACCAGTAGGGGGACGAACACTGAAGCTTTCTTT. Amino acids: CATSRGTNTEAFF. The chain combines TRBV15 with TRBJ1-1; D perhaps matches TRBD1 (6 bases). The germline V gene has CDR1 LNHNV and CDR2 YYDKDF (reference sequence). This CDR3 is 13 amino acids long. Between the trimmed V and J ends, which lost 6 bases and 1 base, there was a span of 9 bases.

The chain uses TRBV4-2 and TRBJ2-6, with a possible D match to TRBD2 (5 bases). The length of the CDR3 is 17 residues. V lost 0 bases and J lost 3, with 12 bases in between. From germline, CDR1 is LGHNA and CDR2 YNFKEQ. Here the CDR3 reads CASSQDSQGGGANVLTF. CDR3 DNA sequence: TGTGCCAGCAGCCAAGATAGTCAAGGAGGTGGGGCCAACGTCCTGACTTTC.

The chain has TRBV5-8 and TRBJ1-5, with D unclear. V was shortened by 3 bases and J by 0 bases, with 10 bases between the two germline ends. This CDR3 has 15 amino acids. Germline V gene sequence: CDR1 SGHTS, CDR2 YDEGEE. CDR3 in DNA: TGTGCCAGCAGCTCCCGGGGTTATAGCAATCAGCCCCAGCATTTT. Translation gives CASSSRGYSNQPQHF.

The chain is built from TRBV9 and TRBJ2-1; the D is unclear. Per germline, CDR1 SGDLS and CDR2 YYNGEE. Between the trimmed V and J ends, which lost 0 bases and 0 bases, there was a span of 7 bases. The CDR3 consists of 15 residues. CDR3 loop: CASSVVSGSYNEQFF. Written as DNA, the CDR3 is TGTGCCAGCAGCGTAGTTTCAGGCTCCTACAATGAGCAGTTCTTC.

The V gene is TRBV10-3, the J gene TRBJ1-2, with 11 bases identical to TRBD1. V trimming: 11 bases; J trimming: 2 bases; junction bases outside the gene matches: 4. CDR3 size: 13 residues. The germline gives CDR1 ENHRY, CDR2 SYGVKD. The DNA of the CDR3 is TGTGCCGTTGGGACAGGGGGGAACTATGGCTACACCTTC. As protein: CAVGTGGNYGYTF.

V gene TRBV19 combines with J gene TRBJ1-5; 10 nucleotides agree with TRBD1. Germline values: CDR1 LNHDA, CDR2 SQIVND (reference sequence). The CDR3 contains 15 residues. The trim removed 6 bases at V and 4 bases at J, leaving 6 bases unmatched. CDR3 coding DNA: TGTGCCAGTAGCTCCCGGGACAGGGGAAATCAGCCCCAGCATTTT. Protein: CASSSRDRGNQPQHF.

The chain joins TRBV7-8 to TRBJ1-3; D is ambiguous. CDR3 length equals 16 residues. Between the trimmed V and J ends, which lost 3 bases and 0 bases, there was a span of 12 bases. CDR1 and CDR2 from the germline V gene are SGHVS and FQNEAQ. The CDR3 nucleotides are TGTGCCAGCAGCTTCGTTGAGCCATACTCTGGAAACACCATATATTTT. It codes for CASSFVEPYSGNTIYF.

The chain combines TRBV10-2 with TRBJ2-3, with D possibly being TRBD1 or TRBD2 (5 bases each). This CDR3 contains 12 residues. The germline V gene encodes CDR1 WSHSY and CDR2 SAAADI. V was shortened by 2 bases and J by 10 bases, with 10 bases between the two germline ends. CDR3 amino acids: CASSEGDDAQYF. The DNA of the CDR3 is TGCGCCAGCAGTGAGGGGGACGATGCGCAGTATTTT.

The chain carries TRBV14 and TRBJ2-1, with 11 bases fitting TRBD2. The CDR3 totals 16 residues. In germline, CDR1 is SGHDN, CDR2 FVKESK. Trimming cost V 1 base and J 6 bases; bases outside gene matches: 5. The CDR3 loop is CASSQVAGGSGNEQFF. CDR3 bases: TGTGCCAGCAGCCAAGTAGCGGGAGGGAGTGGCAATGAGCAGTTCTTC.

This sequence joins TRBV7-3 and TRBJ2-7, with a tentative D call TRBD2 (6 bases). Trimming cost V 1 base and J 5 bases, with 9 bases left between them. Germline CDR1 reads SGHTA; CDR2 reads FQGTGA. CDR3 length: 13 residues. CDR3: CASSLSSGNEQYF. CDR3 nucleotides: TGTGCCAGCAGCTTAAGTAGCGGAAACGAGCAGTACTTC.

This sequence joins TRBV29-1 and TRBJ2-7, with 15 bases identical to TRBD2. J lost 0 bases, V lost 6 bases, and 9 bases had no gene match. CDR1 and CDR2 from the germline V gene are SQVTM and ANQGSEA. The CDR3 is made up of 17 amino acids. The CDR3 nucleotides read TGCAGCGTCCGTGGGGGACTAGCGGGGGGAAGCTCCTACGAGCAGTACTTC. Translating gives CSVRGGLAGGSSYEQYF.

This chain uses TRBV6-1 with TRBJ2-3; 10 positions agree with TRBD2. With 4 bases clipped from V and 5 bases from J, the junction kept 6 bases outside the gene matches. Per germline, CDR1 MNHNS and CDR2 SASEGT. CDR3 length: 15 amino acids. The CDR3 spells CASSVSGRAVDTQYF. The DNA for the CDR3 is TGTGCCAGCAGTGTGAGCGGGAGGGCTGTAGATACGCAGTATTTT.

Comments on this clone: In the same sample, other DNA sequences code for this CDR3. The V gene is TRBV27, the J gene TRBJ1-6; D is ambiguous. The V gene lost 3 bases and the J gene lost 6 bases, with 6 bases spanning the gap. The CDR3 spans 13 residues. Germline V gene sequence: CDR1 MNHEY, CDR2 SMNVEV (reference sequence). CDR3 sequence (DNA): TGTGCCAGCAGTTTGTTACTTAATTCACCCCTCCACTTT. Its protein is CASSLLLNSPLHF.

V is TRBV7-2 and J is TRBJ2-1, with TRBD1 matching over 9 bases. Germline CDR1 and CDR2: SGHTA and FQGNSA. V trimming: 6 bases; J trimming: 5 bases; junction bases outside the gene matches: 11. This CDR3 is 16 amino acids long. The CDR3 loop is CASSFDRGYGNNEQFF. CDR3 bases: TGTGCCAGCAGTTTCGACAGGGGGTACGGAAACAATGAGCAGTTCTTC.

The rearrangement uses TRBV5-1 and TRBJ2-2, with TRBD2 matching 8 bases. Germline V CDR1 and CDR2: SGHRS, YFSETQ. The trim removed 0 bases at V and 5 bases at J, leaving 9 bases unmatched. This CDR3 spans 17 amino acids. The CDR3 protein is CASSLGRSGSTTGELFF. The CDR3 DNA follows: TGCGCCAGCAGCTTGGGGCGGAGCGGGAGTACTACCGGGGAGCTGTTTTTT. Filled out from reference TRBV5-1 and TRBJ2-2, the complete variable domain reads KAGVTQTPRYLIKTRGQQVTLSCSPISGHRSVSWYQQTPGQGLQFLFEYFSETQRNKGNFPGRFSGRQFSNSRSEMNVSTLELGDSALYLCASSLGRSGSTTGELFFGEGSRLTVL.

The chain has TRBV9 and TRBJ2-5; D might be TRBD2 (6 bases). The V and J ends lost 3 bases and 2 bases respectively, with 14 bases between them. The CDR3 consists of 15 residues. CDR1 SGDLS and CDR2 YYNGEE come from the germline V gene. The CDR3 DNA reads TGTGCCAGCAGCGGCGGGACTCTGGGGCAAGAGACCCAGTACTTC. Translation gives CASSGGTLGQETQYF.

The chain combines TRBV5-6 with TRBJ2-7; 8 bases map to TRBD1. The V and J ends lost 4 bases and 6 bases, in that order; junction bases with no gene match: 6. Germline V gene lookup returns CDR1 SGHDT and CDR2 YYEEEE. The CDR3 totals 13 residues. CDR3 in amino acids: CASSPGQAVEQYF. The CDR3 DNA sequence: TGTGCCAGCAGCCCGGGACAGGCCGTCGAGCAGTACTTC.

The V and J genes are TRBV5-6 and TRBJ2-1; D possibly corresponds to TRBD1 (5 bases). The V gene lost 4 bases and the J gene lost 0 bases, with 11 bases spanning the gap. Germline assignment: CDR1 SGHDT and CDR2 YYEEEE. The CDR3 length is 15 residues. For the CDR3, the DNA is TGTGCCAGCAGCCGCAGGGTGAGCTCCTACAATGAGCAGTTCTTC. This translates into CASSRRVSSYNEQFF.

The rearrangement uses TRBV7-3 and TRBJ2-7; 8 positions match TRBD2. The germline gives CDR1 SGHTA, CDR2 FQGTGA. The CDR3 spans 13 residues. After removal of 2 bases from V and 6 bases from J, the junction contained 3 bases not matched to a gene. The CDR3 coding sequence is TGTGCCAGCAGCTTACGGGAGGGCGGCGAGCAGTACTTC. Translating it yields CASSLREGGEQYF.